A single sample is the source of the 31 T cell receptor beta chains below, sequenced in a study of T cell responses to AZD1222 COVID-19 vaccine. The repertoire was sequenced with immunoSEQ multiplex PCR; TCRdb's copy has only in-frame clones and lacks some. This sample has more than 60,000 clones, with about 85% found just once. The material sequenced was peripheral blood, taken on day 0 of AZD1222 vaccination. The receptor source for this set is an adult in good health.

The rearrangement uses TRBV13 and TRBJ1-5; weak D call: TRBD1 (5 bases). V lost 0 bases and J lost 3, with 15 bases in between. The germline V gene has CDR1 PRHDT and CDR2 FYEKMQ (reference sequence). The CDR3 totals 17 residues. The CDR3 DNA follows: TGTGCCAGCAGCTTAGGGGGGAGGGGTTTCGTCAATCAGCCCCAGCATTTT. It is translated as CASSLGGRGFVNQPQHF.

V gene TRBV7-2 combines with J gene TRBJ1-4; tentative D call: TRBD1 (5 bases). The germline CDR1 and CDR2 sequences are SGHTA and FQGNSA. The CDR3 is made up of 18 amino acids. Trimming left V 5 bases short and J 2 bases short, with 21 bases between. CDR3 sequence: CASSVLEVGRGTNEKLFF. Written as DNA, the CDR3 is TGTGCCAGCAGCGTACTTGAAGTGGGACGGGGGACTAATGAAAAACTGTTTTTT.

This clone occurred once. The chain is built from TRBV7-2 and TRBJ1-3, with D perhaps TRBD1 (6 bases). This CDR3 contains 15 residues. Trimming pared 6 bases from V and 0 bases from J, leaving 12 bases between. Germline V gene lookup returns CDR1 SGHTA and CDR2 FQGNSA. CDR3 protein: CASRSGQSSGNTIYF. CDR3 nucleotide sequence: TGTGCCAGCAGGTCCGGACAGAGCTCTGGAAACACCATATATTTT.

This clone was recorded a few times. This sequence joins TRBV6-5 and TRBJ2-2; D call uncertain. CDR3 length: 16 residues. Germline lookup yields CDR1 MNHEY and CDR2 SVGAGI. The V end was cut by 1 base, the J end by 4 bases, with 13 bases between. CDR3 protein: CASSYLAAFSTGELFF. The CDR3 coding sequence is TGTGCCAGCAGTTACTTGGCGGCATTCAGCACCGGGGAGCTGTTTTTT.

Here the CDR3 DNA reads TGTGCCAGCAGCGTAGGCACAAACTCCTACAATGAGCAGTTCTTC. It encodes CASSVGTNSYNEQFF. The gene calls are TRBV9 and TRBJ2-1; no definite D call. The germline gives CDR1 SGDLS, CDR2 YYNGEE. V was shortened by 0 bases and J by 0 bases, with 7 bases between the two germline ends. The CDR3 is made up of 15 amino acids.

V is TRBV19 and J is TRBJ1-2; D ambiguous. Trimming took 1 base from V and 8 from J, leaving 23 bases between them. This CDR3 has 17 residues. The germline V gene has CDR1 LNHDA and CDR2 SQIVND (reference sequence). The CDR3 bases are TGTGCCAGTAGTATAGTTCGCGGAGGGCTATTCTCATACGGCTACACCTTC. Its protein product is CASSIVRGGLFSYGYTF.

The V gene is TRBV19, the J gene TRBJ1-3; no reliable D call. Germline values: CDR1 LNHDA, CDR2 SQIVND (reference sequence). Trimming took off 6 bases at V and 1 base at J, with 4 bases between the two ends. This CDR3 contains 12 residues. DNA for the CDR3: TGTGCCAGTAGGGCTTCTGGAAACACCATATATTTT. It codes for CASRASGNTIYF.

This rearrangement joins TRBV6-5 to TRBJ1-5; D remains ambiguous. Trimming pared 8 bases from V and 9 bases from J, leaving 14 bases between. This CDR3 spans 12 amino acids. Germline-derived CDR1 and CDR2 are MNHEY and SVGAGI. DNA of the CDR3: TGTGCCAGCTTAAACGTCCTCCGGCCCCAGCATTTT. Protein sequence: CASLNVLRPQHF.

This clone has a handful of counts. This chain connects TRBV9 to TRBJ1-2; 11 positions match TRBD1. The CDR3 covers 14 residues. Trimming at V came to 3 bases and at J to 8 bases, leaving 6 bases not matched to a gene. Germline V CDR1 and CDR2: SGDLS, YYNGEE. The CDR3 is CASSAGQGDRGYTF. CDR3 DNA: TGTGCCAGCAGCGCGGGACAGGGGGACCGGGGCTACACCTTC.

The chain links TRBV5-4 to TRBJ1-1; perhaps TRBD1 as D (6 bases). Germline lookup yields CDR1 SGHNT and CDR2 YYREEE (reference sequence). CDR3 length: 17 amino acids. Trimming cost V 4 bases and J 3 bases, with 22 bases left between them. CDR3 in DNA: TGTGCCAGCAGCCGGAGACAGGTAATAGGAGGAGACACTGAAGCTTTCTTT. Translating gives CASSRRQVIGGDTEAFF.

This rearrangement joins TRBV11-2 to TRBJ2-5, with a tentative D call TRBD2 (6 bases). The CDR3 extends over 16 amino acids. Trimming cost V 0 bases and J 0 bases, with 11 bases left between them. Germline values: CDR1 SGHAT, CDR2 FQNNGV. The CDR3 reads CASSLDFQRDQETQYF. Written as DNA, the CDR3 is TGTGCCAGCAGCTTAGACTTCCAGCGGGACCAAGAGACCCAGTACTTC. Drawing the rest from reference TRBV11-2 and TRBJ2-5, the complete variable domain is EAGVAQSPRYKIIEKRQSVAFWCNPISGHATLYWYQQILGQGPKLLIQFQNNGVVDDSQLPKDRFSAERLKGVDSTLKIQPAKLEDSAVYLCASSLDFQRDQETQYFGPGTRLLVL.

The genes are TRBV3-1 (or the pseudogene TRBV3-2) and TRBJ2-2; D uncertain. V was trimmed by 3 bases and J by 0 bases, leaving 17 bases between them. Looked up from germline, CDR1 is LGHDT and CDR2 is YNNKEL (reference sequence). This CDR3 has 18 residues. The CDR3 here is CASSQGHGFASNTGELFF. The CDR3 nucleotides read TGTGCCAGCAGCCAGGGTCATGGGTTCGCCTCGAACACCGGGGAGCTGTTTTTT.

The chain has TRBV15 and TRBJ1-4, with TRBD1 matching over 8 bases. The length of the CDR3 is 13 residues. Germline CDR1 reads LNHNV; CDR2 reads YYDKDF (reference sequence). Unmatched junction bases numbered 5, after V lost 9 bases and J lost 5 bases. The CDR3 here is CATQDRVNEKLFF. The CDR3 DNA follows: TGTGCCACTCAGGACAGGGTGAATGAAAAACTGTTTTTT.

V is TRBV12-3 or TRBV12-4 and J is TRBJ2-1; no clear D. The V gene lost 2 bases and the J gene lost 3 bases, with 5 bases spanning the gap. The CDR3 length is 13 residues. The CDR3 sequence: CASSLIGYNEQFF. CDR3 coding DNA: TGTGCCAGCAGTTTAATCGGCTACAATGAGCAGTTCTTC.

The gene calls are TRBV3-1 (or the pseudogene TRBV3-2) and TRBJ2-5; 10 nucleotides line up with TRBD1. V lost 3 bases, J lost 2 bases, and 12 bases stayed unmatched. Per germline, CDR1 LGHDT and CDR2 YNNKEL (reference sequence). The CDR3 is made up of 18 amino acids. CDR3 in DNA: TGTGCCAGCAGCCACAAGATCCCGGGACAGGGGTTACAAGAGACCCAGTACTTC. Translated: CASSHKIPGQGLQETQYF.

This clone was seen a single time. The chain uses TRBV19 and TRBJ1-6; TRBD1 matches 7 bases. The germline V gene has CDR1 LNHDA and CDR2 SQIVND (reference sequence). V lost 4 bases, J lost 8 bases, and 2 bases stayed unmatched. There are 13 residues in the CDR3. The CDR3: CASSTGGDSPLHF. CDR3 nucleotide sequence: TGTGCCAGTAGTACAGGGGGGGATTCACCCCTCCACTTT.

This clone has just a few counts. This chain joins TRBV10-3 and TRBJ2-3, with D perhaps matching TRBD1 or TRBD2 (5 bases each). CDR3 length equals 14 residues. Between the trimmed V and J ends, which lost 10 bases and 5 bases, there was a span of 19 bases. Germline V CDR1 and CDR2: ENHRY, SYGVKD. The CDR3 DNA sequence: TGTGCCACGGGGATAGGACGTGGACAAGATACGCAGTATTTT. As protein: CATGIGRGQDTQYF.

CDR3 sequence reads: CASSLVGGLQYNEQFF. CDR3 bases: TGTGCCAGCAGCTTGGTGGGGGGATTGCAATACAATGAGCAGTTCTTC. The chain has TRBV7-8 and TRBJ2-1, with a possible D match to TRBD2 (6 bases). Germline lookup yields CDR1 SGHVS and CDR2 FQNEAQ. The germline V and J ends were trimmed by 3 bases and 4 bases, with 16 bases remaining between them. The CDR3 consists of 16 residues.

The genes are TRBV19 and TRBJ2-5, with TRBD1 identical over 9 bases. Germline V gene lookup returns CDR1 LNHDA and CDR2 SQIVND (reference sequence). The CDR3 spans 14 residues. The ends lost 9 bases at V and 2 bases at J; junction bases unmatched: 7. CDR3 bases: TGTGCCAGCTCCAACGACAGGGGGCAAGAGACCCAGTACTTC. It yields the protein CASSNDRGQETQYF. The full variable domain, in which reference TRBV19 and TRBJ2-5 provide the parts outside the CDR3, is DGGITQSPKYLFRKEGQNVTLSCEQNLNHDAMYWYRQDPGQGLRLIYYSQIVNDFQKGDIAEGYSVSREKKESFPLTVTSAQKNPTAFYLCASSNDRGQETQYFGPGTRLLVL.

The chain joins TRBV19 to TRBJ1-1, with 7 bases that match TRBD1. With 8 bases clipped from V and 3 bases from J, the junction kept 6 bases outside the gene matches. This CDR3 spans 13 amino acids. The germline gives CDR1 LNHDA, CDR2 SQIVND (reference sequence). For the CDR3, the DNA is TGTGCCAGTTATTATACAGGGGACACTGAAGCTTTCTTT. This translates into CASYYTGDTEAFF. Full variable domain (missing parts from reference TRBV19 and TRBJ1-1): DGGITQSPKYLFRKEGQNVTLSCEQNLNHDAMYWYRQDPGQGLRLIYYSQIVNDFQKGDIAEGYSVSREKKESFPLTVTSAQKNPTAFYLCASYYTGDTEAFFGQGTRLTVV.

This clone was found once. The CDR3 protein is CASSSWQGISSDTQYF. In nucleotides, the CDR3 is TGCGCCAGCAGCTCTTGGCAGGGAATTTCCTCGGATACGCAGTATTTT. The rearrangement links TRBV5-1 to TRBJ2-3, with a weak D call TRBD1 (5 bases). V was pared by 3 bases and J by 6 bases, with 20 bases between. The CDR3 totals 16 residues. Germline assignment: CDR1 SGHRS and CDR2 YFSETQ.

The chain carries TRBV9 and TRBJ1-1, with D unresolved. V was trimmed by 0 bases and J by 1 base, leaving 7 bases between them. CDR1 is SGDLS, CDR2 YYNGEE, per germline. The CDR3 is 14 residues long. The CDR3 sequence: CASSVGVQNTEAFF. The CDR3 region has the DNA TGTGCCAGCAGCGTAGGGGTTCAGAACACTGAAGCTTTCTTT.

The CDR3 reads CASSVMTGGPDTQYF. Written as DNA, the CDR3 is TGTGCCAGCAGCGTTATGACGGGGGGGCCAGATACGCAGTATTTT. The gene calls are TRBV9 and TRBJ2-3; the match to TRBD2 covers 8 bases. The trim removed 2 bases at V and 4 bases at J, leaving 6 bases unmatched. Germline V gene sequence: CDR1 SGDLS, CDR2 YYNGEE. This CDR3 spans 15 amino acids.

The chain has TRBV5-4 and TRBJ1-3; TRBD1 might be the D (5 bases). Trimming pared 0 bases from V and 2 bases from J, leaving 6 bases between. Germline values: CDR1 SGHNT, CDR2 YYREEE (reference sequence). The CDR3 consists of 14 residues. In DNA form, the CDR3 reads TGTGCCAGCAGCTTGGCAGGGCCTGGAAACACCATATATTTT. Amino acids: CASSLAGPGNTIYF.

Here the CDR3 DNA reads TGCGCCAGCAGCTTGGAGCTGGGGAGGTTCTCCTACGAGCAGTACTTC. Its translation is CASSLELGRFSYEQYF. This chain connects TRBV5-1 to TRBJ2-7; maybe TRBD2 (6 bases). CDR3 length: 16 residues. Germline V gives CDR1 SGHRS, CDR2 YFSETQ. The V and J ends lost 0 bases and 0 bases respectively, with 13 bases between them.

The rearrangement joins TRBV30 to TRBJ2-2; TRBD2 is a possible D gene (6 bases). Germline V gene data show CDR1 as GTSNPN and CDR2 as SVGIG (reference sequence). This CDR3 has 16 amino acids. V lost 4 bases and J lost 6, with 21 bases in between. CDR3 nucleotides: TGTGCCTGGACCGCGGGGTGGCTAGCGACCTCCGGGGAGCTGTTTTTT. Amino acids: CAWTAGWLATSGELFF. The whole variable domain, filled in from reference TRBV30 and TRBJ2-2, reads SQTIHQWPATLVQPVGSPLSLECTVEGTSNPNLYWYRQAAGRGLQLLFYSVGIGQISSEVPQNLSASRPQDRQFILSSKKLLLSDSGFYLCAWTAGWLATSGELFFGEGSRLTVL.

The V gene is TRBV14, the J gene TRBJ2-4, with 13 bases identical to TRBD2. J lost 12 bases, V lost 5 bases, and 4 bases had no gene match. This CDR3 is built from 13 residues. Germline CDR1 is SGHDN and CDR2 is FVKESK. In nucleotides, the CDR3 is TGTGCCAGCAGCTTCGGACTAGCGGGGGATCAGTACTTC. Its translation is CASSFGLAGDQYF.

This clone was counted a few times. The J gene is TRBJ2-2, the V gene TRBV11-3, with TRBD2 matching 8 bases. Trimming removed 5 bases from V and 6 bases from J; junction bases left unmatched: 2. Germline values: CDR1 SGHNT, CDR2 YENEEA. The CDR3 contains 13 residues. The CDR3 coding sequence is TGTGCCAGCAGCACCGGGGGGGCCGGGGAGCTGTTTTTT. Encoded protein: CASSTGGAGELFF.

The chain uses TRBV6-5 and TRBJ2-1; 10 nucleotides match TRBD1. V dropped 6 bases and J dropped 4; count of bases not matched to a gene: 9. This CDR3 has 16 amino acids. Germline CDR1 MNHEY, CDR2 SVGAGI. The CDR3 DNA reads TGTGCCAGCAGCTACGAAGGGACAGGGGCGTACAATGAGCAGTTCTTC. Its translation: CASSYEGTGAYNEQFF.

The chain combines TRBV30 with TRBJ1-2; 9 nucleotides line up with TRBD1. The CDR3 has 13 residues. Germline CDR1 and CDR2: GTSNPN and SVGIG (reference sequence). V lost 1 base to trimming and J lost 8 bases; unmatched junction nucleotides: 5. CDR3 nucleotide sequence: TGTGCCTGGAGTGGGGACAGGGAGTACGGCTACACCTTC. This encodes CAWSGDREYGYTF. Using reference TRBV30 and TRBJ1-2 for the parts outside the CDR3, the full variable domain is SQTIHQWPATLVQPVGSPLSLECTVEGTSNPNLYWYRQAAGRGLQLLFYSVGIGQISSEVPQNLSASRPQDRQFILSSKKLLLSDSGFYLCAWSGDREYGYTFGSGTRLTVV.

The chain joins TRBV2 to TRBJ2-7, with 8 nucleotides matching TRBD2. The CDR3 has 15 residues. The V segment lost 6 bases and the J segment 2 bases; nucleotides outside the gene matches: 9. The germline V gene encodes CDR1 SNHLY and CDR2 FYNNEI. CDR3 DNA sequence: TGTGCCAGCAGCCCCGGGAGGGCCGGACCCTACGAGCAGTACTTC. It yields the protein CASSPGRAGPYEQYF.